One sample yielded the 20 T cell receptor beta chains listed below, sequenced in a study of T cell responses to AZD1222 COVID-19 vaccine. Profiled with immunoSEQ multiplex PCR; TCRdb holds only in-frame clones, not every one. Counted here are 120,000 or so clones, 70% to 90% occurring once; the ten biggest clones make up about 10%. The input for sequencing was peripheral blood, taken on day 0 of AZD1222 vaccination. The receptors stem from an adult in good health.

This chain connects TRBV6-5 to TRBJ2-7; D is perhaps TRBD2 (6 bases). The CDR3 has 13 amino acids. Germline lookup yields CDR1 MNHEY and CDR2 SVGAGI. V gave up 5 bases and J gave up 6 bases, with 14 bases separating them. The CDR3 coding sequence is TGTGCCAGCAGTAGAGGGACTTTTCTCGAGCAGTACTTC. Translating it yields CASSRGTFLEQYF.

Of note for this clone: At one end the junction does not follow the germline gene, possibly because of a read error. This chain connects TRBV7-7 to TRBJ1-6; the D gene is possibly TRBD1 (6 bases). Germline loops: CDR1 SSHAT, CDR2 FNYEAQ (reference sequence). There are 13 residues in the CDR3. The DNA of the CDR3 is TGTGCTAGCAGCCCGAGGACAGATTCACCCCTCCACTTT. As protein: CASSPRTDSPLHF.

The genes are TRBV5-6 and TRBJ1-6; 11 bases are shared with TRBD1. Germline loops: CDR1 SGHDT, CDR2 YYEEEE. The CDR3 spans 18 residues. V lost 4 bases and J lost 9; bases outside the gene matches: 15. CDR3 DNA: TGTGCCAGCAGCGATGGACAGGGGGCTTTTGGCTGGAGTTCACCCCTCCACTTT. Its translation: CASSDGQGAFGWSSPLHF.

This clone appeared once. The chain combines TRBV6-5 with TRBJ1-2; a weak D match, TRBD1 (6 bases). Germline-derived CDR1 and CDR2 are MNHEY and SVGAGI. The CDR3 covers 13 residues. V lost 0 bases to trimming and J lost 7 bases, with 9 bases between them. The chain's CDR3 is CASSYSGGTGYTF. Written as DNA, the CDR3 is TGTGCCAGCAGTTACTCAGGGGGTACTGGCTACACCTTC.

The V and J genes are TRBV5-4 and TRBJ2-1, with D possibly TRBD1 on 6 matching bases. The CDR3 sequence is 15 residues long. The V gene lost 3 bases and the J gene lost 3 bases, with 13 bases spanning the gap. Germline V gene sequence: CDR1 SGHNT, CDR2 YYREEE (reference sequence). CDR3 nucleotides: TGTGCCAGCAGCTCGGCGGCAGGGGTCTACAATGAGCAGTTCTTC. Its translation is CASSSAAGVYNEQFF.

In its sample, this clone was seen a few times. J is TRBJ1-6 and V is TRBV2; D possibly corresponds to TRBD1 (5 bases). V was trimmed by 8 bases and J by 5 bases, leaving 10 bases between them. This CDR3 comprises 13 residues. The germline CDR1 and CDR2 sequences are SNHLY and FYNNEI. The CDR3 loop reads CASQQAHNSPLHF. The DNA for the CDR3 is TGTGCCAGCCAACAGGCTCATAATTCACCCCTCCACTTT.

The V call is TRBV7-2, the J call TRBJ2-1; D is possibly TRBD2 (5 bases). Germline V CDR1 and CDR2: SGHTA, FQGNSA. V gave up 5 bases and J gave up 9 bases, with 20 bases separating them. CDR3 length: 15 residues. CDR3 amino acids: CASSLGRRGYGEQFF. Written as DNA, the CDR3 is TGTGCCAGCAGCCTAGGCCGGAGAGGGTACGGTGAGCAGTTCTTC.

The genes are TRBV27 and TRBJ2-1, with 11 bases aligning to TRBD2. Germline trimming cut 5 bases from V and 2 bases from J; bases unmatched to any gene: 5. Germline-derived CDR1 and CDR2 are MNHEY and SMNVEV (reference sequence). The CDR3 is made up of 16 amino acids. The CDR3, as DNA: TGTGCCAGCAGTAGGCTAGCGGGAGGTCCCTACAATGAGCAGTTCTTC. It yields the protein CASSRLAGGPYNEQFF.

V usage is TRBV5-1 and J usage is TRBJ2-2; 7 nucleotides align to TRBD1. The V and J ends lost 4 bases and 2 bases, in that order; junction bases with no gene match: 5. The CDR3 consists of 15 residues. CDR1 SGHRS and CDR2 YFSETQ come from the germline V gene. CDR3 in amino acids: CASSATGPNTGELFF. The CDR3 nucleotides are TGCGCCAGCAGCGCGACAGGGCCTAACACCGGGGAGCTGTTTTTT.

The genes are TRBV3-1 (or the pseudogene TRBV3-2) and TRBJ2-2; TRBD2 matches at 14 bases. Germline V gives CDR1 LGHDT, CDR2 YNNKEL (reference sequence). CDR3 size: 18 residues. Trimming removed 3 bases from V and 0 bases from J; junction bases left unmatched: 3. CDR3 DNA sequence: TGTGCCAGCAGCCAGACTAGCGGGGGGGTCGCGAACACCGGGGAGCTGTTTTTT. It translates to CASSQTSGGVANTGELFF.

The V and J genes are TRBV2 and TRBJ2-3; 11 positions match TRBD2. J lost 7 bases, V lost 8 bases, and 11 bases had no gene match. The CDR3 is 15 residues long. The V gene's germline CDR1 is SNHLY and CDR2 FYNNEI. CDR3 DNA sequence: TGTGCCAGCCAAGTTAGCGGGGGGGTACTTTATACGCAGTATTTT. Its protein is CASQVSGGVLYTQYF.

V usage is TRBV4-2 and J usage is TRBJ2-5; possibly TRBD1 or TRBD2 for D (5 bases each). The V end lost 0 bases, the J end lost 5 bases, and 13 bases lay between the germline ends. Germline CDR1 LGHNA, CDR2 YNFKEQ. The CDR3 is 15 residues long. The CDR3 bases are TGTGCCAGCAGCCAAGAGGGGGTAACCGGGGAGACCCAGTACTTC. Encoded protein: CASSQEGVTGETQYF.

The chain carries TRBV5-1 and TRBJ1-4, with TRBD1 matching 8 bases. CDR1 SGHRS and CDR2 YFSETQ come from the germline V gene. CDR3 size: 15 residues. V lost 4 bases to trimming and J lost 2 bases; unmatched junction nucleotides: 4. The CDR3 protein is CASSKTGVTNEKLFF. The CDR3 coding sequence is TGCGCCAGCAGCAAGACAGGGGTCACTAATGAAAAACTGTTTTTT.

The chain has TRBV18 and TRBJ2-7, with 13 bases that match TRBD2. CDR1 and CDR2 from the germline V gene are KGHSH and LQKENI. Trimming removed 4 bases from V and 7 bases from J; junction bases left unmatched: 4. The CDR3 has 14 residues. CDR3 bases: TGTGCCAGCTCACAACTAGCGGGAGGGGATGAGCAGTACTTC. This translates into CASSQLAGGDEQYF.

In DNA form, the CDR3 reads TGTGCCAGCAGCTTACAGGCTAGCACAGATACGCAGTATTTT. This gives the protein CASSLQASTDTQYF. The rearrangement links TRBV7-2 to TRBJ2-3, with unresolved D. This CDR3 spans 14 amino acids. The germline gives CDR1 SGHTA, CDR2 FQGNSA. V was clipped by 2 bases and J by 0 bases, with 6 bases between them. The whole variable domain, remainder taken from reference TRBV7-2 and TRBJ2-3, is GAGVSQSPSNKVTEKGKDVELRCDPISGHTALYWYRQSLGQGLEFLIYFQGNSAPDKSGLPSDRFSAERTGGSVSTLTIQRTQQEDSAVYLCASSLQASTDTQYFGPGTRLTVL.

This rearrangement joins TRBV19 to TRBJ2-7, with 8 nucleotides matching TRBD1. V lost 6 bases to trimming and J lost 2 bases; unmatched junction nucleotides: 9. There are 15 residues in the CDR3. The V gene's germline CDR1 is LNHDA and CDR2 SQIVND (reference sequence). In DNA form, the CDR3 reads TGTGCCAGTAGCAACCGGGACAGGAGCCCCTACGAGCAGTACTTC. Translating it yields CASSNRDRSPYEQYF.

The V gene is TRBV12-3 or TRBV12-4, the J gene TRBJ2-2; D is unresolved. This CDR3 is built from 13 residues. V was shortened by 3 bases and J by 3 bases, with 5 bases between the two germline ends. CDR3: CASSFRYTGELFF. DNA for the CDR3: TGTGCCAGCAGTTTCCGGTACACCGGGGAGCTGTTTTTT.

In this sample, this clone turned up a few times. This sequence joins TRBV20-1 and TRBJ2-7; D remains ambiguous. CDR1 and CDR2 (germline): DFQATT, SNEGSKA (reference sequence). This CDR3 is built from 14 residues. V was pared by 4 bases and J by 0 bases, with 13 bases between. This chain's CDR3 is CSATEPISSYEQYF. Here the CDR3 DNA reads TGCAGTGCTACTGAACCTATTAGCTCCTACGAGCAGTACTTC.

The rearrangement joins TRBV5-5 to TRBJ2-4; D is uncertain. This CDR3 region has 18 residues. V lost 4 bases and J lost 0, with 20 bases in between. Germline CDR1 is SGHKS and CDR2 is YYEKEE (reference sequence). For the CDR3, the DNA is TGTGCCAGCAGCACCCAGGCAGACCTCCTTATAGCCAAAAACATTCAGTACTTC. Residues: CASSTQADLLIAKNIQYF. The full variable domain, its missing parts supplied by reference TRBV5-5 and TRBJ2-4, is DAGVTQSPTHLIKTRGQQVTLRCSPISGHKSVSWYQQVLGQGPQFIFQYYEKEERGRGNFPDRFSARQFPNYSSELNVNALLLGDSALYLCASSTQADLLIAKNIQYFGAGTRLSVL.

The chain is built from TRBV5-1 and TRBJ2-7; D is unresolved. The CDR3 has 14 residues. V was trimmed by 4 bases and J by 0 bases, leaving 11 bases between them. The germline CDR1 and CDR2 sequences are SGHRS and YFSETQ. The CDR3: CASSLAGPSYEQYF. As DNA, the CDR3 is TGCGCCAGCAGCCTGGCCGGCCCCTCCTACGAGCAGTACTTC.